The 19 T cell receptor beta chains below come from one sample, sequenced in a study of identical twins. MiXCR, applied by TCRdb to the 5' RACE reads, yields one record per CDR3 protein. The sample lists nearly 900,000 distinct CDR3 sequences; 9% to 15% were seen once. The sample was also reused in another study, on yellow fever vaccine responses in identical twins.

The sample comprised PBMCs. The receptors come from a woman between 18 and 29 years old in good health.

The J gene is TRBJ2-4, the V gene TRBV9; possibly TRBD1 for D (6 bases). The CDR3 runs to 14 residues. CDR1 and CDR2 (germline): SGDLS, YYNGEE. V dropped 0 bases and J dropped 8 bases, with 12 bases sitting between them. The CDR3 spells CASSVDLPGDIQYF. CDR3 DNA sequence: TGTGCCAGCAGCGTAGACCTGCCAGGGGACATTCAGTACTTC.

This clonotype was counted a few times. The chain joins TRBV5-1 to TRBJ2-2; TRBD2 matches 8 bases. CDR1 SGHRS and CDR2 YFSETQ come from the germline V gene. CDR3 length: 16 residues. V was pared by 0 bases and J by 8 bases, with 9 bases of the junction left unmatched. CDR3 in DNA: TGCGCCAGCAGCTTGGTCGCGCGGGGGGCCAAGGGGGAGCTGTTTTTT. This translates into CASSLVARGAKGELFF.

This clonotype was seen only a few times. The chain recombines TRBV6-5 with TRBJ1-2; no clear D gene. The CDR3 runs 13 residues. Trimming shortened V by 0 bases and J by 5 bases, and 7 bases separated the two germline ends. Germline V gene data show CDR1 as MNHEY and CDR2 as SVGAGI. CDR3 in DNA: TGTGCCAGCAGTTACTCGCTCGCATATGGCTACACCTTC. Protein sequence: CASSYSLAYGYTF.

The chain is built from TRBV20-1 and TRBJ2-1, with TRBD1 as a possible D gene (6 bases). V was trimmed by 2 bases and J by 3 bases, leaving 14 bases between them. Germline loops: CDR1 DFQATT, CDR2 SNEGSKA (reference sequence). This CDR3 comprises 15 residues. The CDR3 coding sequence is TGCAGTGCTAGACGTCAAGGGGGACGCTACAATGAGCAGTTCTTC. Translation gives CSARRQGGRYNEQFF.

This clonotype was detected only a few times. The chain joins TRBV10-1 to TRBJ2-4, with D perhaps matching TRBD2 (8 bases). Germline CDR1 is WNHNN and CDR2 is SYGVQD (reference sequence). Trimming removed 6 bases at V and 8 bases at J, with 20 bases between. The CDR3 loop spans 15 amino acids. The CDR3 region is CASSQGGTRGDIQYF. The CDR3, as DNA: TGCGCCAGCAGCCAGGGGGGGACTAGAGGGGACATTCAGTACTTC.

The chain joins TRBV5-1 to TRBJ1-1; D gene uncertain. CDR1 and CDR2 (germline): SGHRS, YFSETQ. The CDR3 runs 12 residues. Trimming took off 4 bases at V and 5 bases at J, with 9 bases between the two ends. As DNA, the CDR3 is TGCGCCAGCAGCACCGAAGGGACTGAAGCTTTCTTT. This translates into CASSTEGTEAFF. Based on the CDR3 plus reference TRBV5-1 and TRBJ1-1, the full variable domain is KAGVTQTPRYLIKTRGQQVTLSCSPISGHRSVSWYQQTPGQGLQFLFEYFSETQRNKGNFPGRFSGRQFSNSRSEMNVSTLELGDSALYLCASSTEGTEAFFGQGTRLTVV.

This chain connects TRBV9 to TRBJ1-1; tentative D call: TRBD1 (6 bases). Trimming stripped 3 bases from V and 6 bases from J, with 18 bases between. The CDR3 has 15 residues. Germline V CDR1 and CDR2: SGDLS, YYNGEE. CDR3 nucleotide sequence: TGTGCCAGCAGCGCGGAGACAGGTTCGAATTCTGAAGCTTTCTTT. Amino acid sequence: CASSAETGSNSEAFF. Looking up the rest from reference TRBV9 and TRBJ1-1 gives the full variable domain: DSGVTQTPKHLITATGQRVTLRCSPRSGDLSVYWYQQSLDQGLQFLIQYYNGEERAKGNILERFSAQQFPDLHSELNLSSLELGDSALYFCASSAETGSNSEAFFGQGTRLTVV.

This clonotype appeared a few times. This rearrangement joins TRBV11-1 to TRBJ2-1; 11 bases match TRBD2. The CDR3 length is 18 residues. From germline, CDR1 is SGHAT and CDR2 FQDESV (reference sequence). Germline trimming cut 2 bases from V and 7 bases from J; bases unmatched to any gene: 13. The CDR3 loop is CASSLYGNSGRDGNEQFF. As DNA, the CDR3 is TGTGCCAGCAGCTTATATGGGAATAGCGGGAGGGATGGGAATGAGCAGTTCTTC.

The chain recombines TRBV9 with TRBJ1-1; D might be TRBD1 (6 bases). Germline CDR1 reads SGDLS; CDR2 reads YYNGEE. The V gene lost 3 bases and the J gene lost 4 bases, with 13 bases spanning the gap. The CDR3 has 14 amino acids. The CDR3 reads CASSGTGYRTEAFF. The CDR3 region has the DNA TGTGCCAGCAGCGGAACAGGGTATCGCACTGAAGCTTTCTTT.

This clonotype was counted between two and nine times. The chain carries TRBV14 and TRBJ2-7, with 9 nucleotides matching TRBD2. Germline V lookup: CDR1 SGHDN, CDR2 FVKESK. V was clipped by 4 bases and J by 6 bases; unmatched bases: 10. This CDR3 comprises 15 residues. CDR3 DNA: TGTGCCAGCAGCCCGTTTAGCGGGAGCGGTAGCGAGCAGTACTTC. Protein sequence: CASSPFSGSGSEQYF.

This clonotype has only a few counts. The gene calls are TRBV20-1 and TRBJ2-3, with D tentatively TRBD1 (6 bases). In germline, CDR1 is DFQATT, CDR2 SNEGSKA (reference sequence). Trimming removed 4 bases from V and 1 base from J, with 12 bases in between. The CDR3 has 14 residues. The CDR3 sequence: CSATWAGGTDTQYF. As DNA, the CDR3 is TGCAGTGCTACTTGGGCAGGGGGCACAGATACGCAGTATTTT.

The chain carries TRBV7-8 and TRBJ2-5, with D perhaps TRBD2 (6 bases). Per the germline V gene, CDR1 is SGHVS and CDR2 is FQNEAQ. With 5 bases removed from V and 4 bases from J, the gap between germline ends came to 14 bases. The CDR3 is 14 residues long. The chain's CDR3 is CASSTGLRGETQYF. CDR3 coding DNA: TGTGCCAGCAGCACGGGACTTAGGGGAGAGACCCAGTACTTC.

In its sample, this clonotype was seen many times. The chain joins TRBV29-1 to TRBJ2-3; D is possibly TRBD2 (5 bases). Trimming took 0 bases from V and 4 from J, leaving 14 bases between them. CDR1 and CDR2 (germline): SQVTM, ANQGSEA. The CDR3 runs 15 residues. CDR3 coding DNA: TGCAGCGTTGAAGATCCCCGGGAATTGCCAGATACGCAGTATTTT. Protein sequence: CSVEDPRELPDTQYF.

The chain is built from TRBV7-8 and TRBJ2-3, with D perhaps matching TRBD2 (5 bases). V was shortened by 11 bases and J by 6 bases, with 12 bases between the two germline ends. Germline-derived CDR1 and CDR2 are SGHVS and FQNEAQ. The CDR3 length is 11 residues. CDR3 region: CAAGGLDTQYF. Written as DNA, the CDR3 is TGTGCCGCCGGCGGGTTGGATACGCAGTATTTT.

The chain couples TRBV5-1 to TRBJ2-1; possible D gene TRBD1, 7 bases. There are 15 residues in the CDR3. With 4 bases removed from V and 10 bases from J, the gap between germline ends came to 21 bases. The germline gives CDR1 SGHRS, CDR2 YFSETQ. The CDR3 DNA sequence: TGCGCCAGCAGCCCCGCCGGGACAGAGAGCGGGGAGCAGTTCTTC. Residues: CASSPAGTESGEQFF.

The chain couples TRBV4-1 to TRBJ2-5, with 14 bases matching TRBD2. This CDR3 comprises 15 residues. Trimming removed 3 bases from V and 13 bases from J; junction bases left unmatched: 10. Germline-derived CDR1 and CDR2 are MGHRA and YSYEKL. The CDR3 sequence is CASSHLEGLAGDLYF. In nucleotides, the CDR3 is TGCGCCAGCAGCCATCTTGAGGGACTAGCGGGGGACCTGTACTTC.

This clonotype has at least ten counts. The rearrangement links TRBV11-2 to TRBJ1-2; D is possibly TRBD1 (6 bases). Trimming took 6 bases from V and 0 from J, leaving 17 bases between them. The CDR3 length is 16 residues. The germline V gene encodes CDR1 SGHAT and CDR2 FQNNGV. In DNA, the CDR3 is TGTGCCAGCAGGAGACTCAGGGGCCGAACTAACTATGGCTACACCTTC. This translates into CASRRLRGRTNYGYTF.

This clonotype was observed a few times. This chain joins TRBV28 and TRBJ2-1; D not resolved. This CDR3 has 13 amino acids. Per the germline V gene, CDR1 is MDHEN and CDR2 is SYDVKM. V was pared by 2 bases and J by 5 bases, with 7 bases between. The CDR3 spells CASSLPQHNEQFF. The CDR3 DNA is TGTGCCAGCAGTTTACCGCAGCACAATGAGCAGTTCTTC.

The V and J genes are TRBV6-5 and TRBJ2-7; 7 nucleotides align to TRBD1. J was trimmed by 3 bases and V by 2 bases; bases with no gene match: 4. Looked up from germline, CDR1 is MNHEY and CDR2 is SVGAGI. The CDR3 has 14 residues. The CDR3 nucleotides read TGTGCCAGCAGTTACCGGGACAGTTACTACGAGCAGTACTTC. Encoded protein: CASSYRDSYYEQYF.